This is a list of T cell receptor beta chains from one sample in a study of blood T cell repertoires in COVID-19. Some clones are missing from TCRdb's copy, which holds only in-frame ones; the method was immunoSEQ multiplex PCR. The data contain 250,000 to 350,000 clones, almost 90% of them singletons. Material for sequencing was peripheral blood. These receptors were obtained from a woman aged 25 to 39 with COVID-19, enrolled during active disease. The CDR3 runs from the conserved cysteine through the conserved F or W. Fields, in order: V gene, clone size, D gene, J gene, CDR3 length, CDR3 protein, CDR3 DNA. D genes are given only for firm matches. Rows give clone size only sometimes, using once, few, many, or a class for an expanded clone.

v_call: TRBV6-5; clone_size: NA; d_call: NA; j_call: TRBJ2-7; cdr3_length: 16; cdr3_aa: CASSYSRPGDGYEQYF; cdr3_nt: TGTGCCAGCAGTTACTCGAGGCCAGGGGATGGGTACGAGCAGTACTTC
v_call: TRBV9; clone_size: NA; d_call: NA; j_call: TRBJ1-3; cdr3_length: 14; cdr3_aa: CASSPLTEGNTIYF; cdr3_nt: TGTGCCAGCAGCCCCCTGACAGAGGGAAACACCATATATTTT
v_call: TRBV5-6; clone_size: hyperexpanded; d_call: NA; j_call: TRBJ2-2; cdr3_length: 16; cdr3_aa: CASSWLSGAVTGELFF; cdr3_nt: TGTGCCAGCAGTTGGCTGTCAGGGGCGGTCACCGGGGAGCTGTTTTTT
v_call: TRBV11-3; clone_size: NA; d_call: TRBD2; j_call: TRBJ2-7; cdr3_length: 15; cdr3_aa: CASSLGASGTYEQYF; cdr3_nt: TGTGCCAGCAGCTTAGGGGCTAGCGGCACCTACGAGCAGTACTTC
v_call: TRBV6-5; clone_size: NA; d_call: NA; j_call: TRBJ1-2; cdr3_length: 13; cdr3_aa: CASSYGGDYGYTF; cdr3_nt: TGTGCCAGCAGTTACGGGGGGGACTATGGCTACACCTTC
v_call: TRBV5-1; clone_size: NA; d_call: TRBD1; j_call: TRBJ1-1; cdr3_length: 15; cdr3_aa: CASSPSGQGDTEAFF; cdr3_nt: TGCGCCAGCAGCCCTTCCGGACAGGGGGACACTGAAGCTTTCTTT
v_call: TRBV6-2/TRBV6-3; clone_size: NA; d_call: NA; j_call: TRBJ2-7; cdr3_length: 13; cdr3_aa: CASSPTGYYEQYF; cdr3_nt: TGTGCCAGCAGCCCTACAGGATACTACGAGCAGTACTTC
v_call: TRBV6-2/TRBV6-3; clone_size: NA; d_call: TRBD1; j_call: TRBJ1-5; cdr3_length: 15; cdr3_aa: CASSYDRGVGQPQHF; cdr3_nt: TGTGCCAGCAGTTATGACAGGGGAGTAGGACAGCCCCAGCATTTT
v_call: TRBV6-5; clone_size: NA; d_call: NA; j_call: TRBJ1-3; cdr3_length: 15; cdr3_aa: CASRGGGAPGNTIYF; cdr3_nt: TGTGCCTCCCGGGGTGGAGGGGCGCCTGGAAACACCATATATTTT
v_call: TRBV19; clone_size: NA; d_call: NA; j_call: TRBJ2-5; cdr3_length: 16; cdr3_aa: CASSQHHGGAQETQYF; cdr3_nt: TGTGCCAGTAGTCAACACCATGGCGGGGCCCAAGAGACCCAGTACTTC
v_call: TRBV4-3; clone_size: few; d_call: NA; j_call: TRBJ2-4; cdr3_length: 12; cdr3_aa: CASAGNKNIQYF; cdr3_nt: TGCGCCAGCGCGGGGAACAAAAACATTCAGTACTTC
v_call: TRBV3-1/TRBV3-2; clone_size: NA; d_call: TRBD1; j_call: TRBJ1-1; cdr3_length: 14; cdr3_aa: CASSTRTGGDEAFF; cdr3_nt: TGTGCCAGCAGCACTCGGACAGGTGGGGACGAAGCTTTCTTT
v_call: TRBV10-1; clone_size: NA; d_call: NA; j_call: TRBJ2-1; cdr3_length: 14; cdr3_aa: CASSESADYNEQFF; cdr3_nt: TGCGCCAGCAGTGAGTCTGCAGATTACAATGAGCAGTTCTTC
v_call: TRBV9; clone_size: NA; d_call: NA; j_call: TRBJ1-2; cdr3_length: 16; cdr3_aa: CASSVDFRARSGGYTF; cdr3_nt: TGTGCCAGCAGCGTAGATTTCAGGGCCAGGTCAGGCGGCTACACCTTC
v_call: TRBV7-8; clone_size: few; d_call: TRBD2; j_call: TRBJ2-3; cdr3_length: 20; cdr3_aa: CASSPRGLAGSPSVTDTQYF; cdr3_nt: TGTGCCAGCAGCCCCCGGGGACTAGCGGGATCTCCCTCTGTTACAGATACGCAGTATTTT
v_call: TRBV5-1; clone_size: NA; d_call: TRBD2; j_call: TRBJ2-1; cdr3_length: 13; cdr3_aa: CASSLAGISEQFF; cdr3_nt: TGCGCCAGCAGCTTAGCGGGAATAAGTGAGCAGTTCTTC
v_call: TRBV5-5; clone_size: NA; d_call: TRBD1; j_call: TRBJ2-7; cdr3_length: 15; cdr3_aa: CASSFPGQGSYEQYF; cdr3_nt: TGTGCCAGCAGCTTTCCGGGACAGGGGTCCTACGAGCAGTACTTC
v_call: TRBV10-2; clone_size: NA; d_call: TRBD2; j_call: TRBJ2-3; cdr3_length: 14; cdr3_aa: CASRAGGTTDTQYF; cdr3_nt: TGCGCCAGCAGAGCGGGAGGTACTACAGATACGCAGTATTTT
v_call: TRBV5-1; clone_size: once; d_call: NA; j_call: TRBJ1-1; cdr3_length: 14; cdr3_aa: CASSLPERNTEAFF; cdr3_nt: TGCGCCAGCAGCTTGCCAGAACGGAACACTGAAGCTTTCTTT
v_call: TRBV21-1; clone_size: NA; d_call: NA; j_call: TRBJ2-3; cdr3_length: 14; cdr3_aa: CASSKAEGGDTQYF; cdr3_nt: TGTGCCAGCAGCAAAGCGGAAGGGGGAGATACGCAGTATTTT
v_call: TRBV6-2/TRBV6-3; clone_size: NA; d_call: TRBD2; j_call: TRBJ2-3; cdr3_length: 18; cdr3_aa: CASSYVLAGDSSTDTQYF; cdr3_nt: TGTGCCAGCAGTTACGTGTTAGCGGGAGATTCTAGCACAGATACGCAGTATTTT
v_call: TRBV9; clone_size: NA; d_call: TRBD1; j_call: TRBJ2-7; cdr3_length: 18; cdr3_aa: CASSVSSSRQGAANEQYF; cdr3_nt: TGTGCCAGCAGCGTCTCATCATCTCGACAGGGGGCCGCCAACGAGCAGTACTTC
v_call: TRBV9; clone_size: NA; d_call: TRBD2; j_call: TRBJ2-5; cdr3_length: 15; cdr3_aa: CASSVVGGSGETQYF; cdr3_nt: TGTGCCAGCAGCGTAGTGGGCGGGAGCGGGGAGACCCAGTACTTC
v_call: TRBV6-5; clone_size: NA; d_call: TRBD1; j_call: TRBJ1-4; cdr3_length: 14; cdr3_aa: CASTRTGLSEKLFF; cdr3_nt: TGTGCCAGCACTAGGACAGGGCTGAGCGAAAAACTGTTTTTT
v_call: TRBV10-3; clone_size: NA; d_call: TRBD1; j_call: TRBJ1-1; cdr3_length: 13; cdr3_aa: CAIKGQGDTEAFF; cdr3_nt: TGTGCCATCAAGGGGCAGGGGGACACTGAAGCTTTCTTT
v_call: TRBV5-8; clone_size: NA; d_call: TRBD2; j_call: TRBJ2-4; cdr3_length: 15; cdr3_aa: CASRIGGLAGHIQYF; cdr3_nt: TGTGCCAGCCGGATAGGGGGACTAGCGGGACACATTCAGTACTTC
v_call: TRBV7-8; clone_size: NA; d_call: NA; j_call: TRBJ1-4; cdr3_length: 15; cdr3_aa: CASSRGGGVDEKLFF; cdr3_nt: TGTGCCAGCAGCAGAGGGGGGGGCGTCGATGAAAAACTGTTTTTT
v_call: TRBV24-1; clone_size: NA; d_call: NA; j_call: TRBJ1-5; cdr3_length: 14; cdr3_aa: CATSDLSENQPQHF; cdr3_nt: TGTGCCACCAGTGATTTAAGCGAGAATCAGCCCCAGCATTTT
v_call: TRBV11-3; clone_size: NA; d_call: TRBD1; j_call: TRBJ2-3; cdr3_length: 14; cdr3_aa: CASSLGTGADTQYF; cdr3_nt: TGTGCCAGCAGCTTAGGGACAGGGGCAGATACGCAGTATTTT
v_call: TRBV29-1; clone_size: NA; d_call: NA; j_call: TRBJ2-1; cdr3_length: 11; cdr3_aa: CSVEEHDEQFF; cdr3_nt: TGCAGCGTTGAAGAACACGATGAGCAGTTCTTC
v_call: TRBV27; clone_size: NA; d_call: TRBD2; j_call: TRBJ2-2; cdr3_length: 13; cdr3_aa: CASRRTRDGELFF; cdr3_nt: TGTGCCAGCAGACGGACTAGAGACGGGGAGCTGTTTTTT
v_call: TRBV5-4; clone_size: once; d_call: TRBD1; j_call: TRBJ1-1; cdr3_length: 14; cdr3_aa: CASSLAGTATEAFF; cdr3_nt: TGTGCCAGCAGCTTGGCCGGGACAGCTACTGAAGCTTTCTTT
v_call: TRBV2; clone_size: few; d_call: NA; j_call: TRBJ2-7; cdr3_length: 13; cdr3_aa: CASSEGLAYEQYF; cdr3_nt: TGTGCCAGCAGTGAAGGACTAGCCTACGAGCAGTACTTC
v_call: TRBV7-2; clone_size: NA; d_call: TRBD1; j_call: TRBJ2-5; cdr3_length: 15; cdr3_aa: CASSLRGQGMKTQYF; cdr3_nt: TGTGCCAGCAGCTTAAGGGGACAGGGGATGAAGACCCAGTACTTC
v_call: TRBV5-4; clone_size: NA; d_call: TRBD1; j_call: TRBJ2-7; cdr3_length: 15; cdr3_aa: CASGLGGARAYEQYF; cdr3_nt: TGTGCCAGCGGCCTAGGGGGCGCTCGTGCCTACGAGCAGTACTTC
v_call: TRBV2; clone_size: NA; d_call: TRBD1; j_call: TRBJ2-5; cdr3_length: 18; cdr3_aa: CASSEARTGYDYGETQYF; cdr3_nt: TGTGCCAGCAGTGAAGCGCGGACAGGCTATGACTATGGGGAGACCCAGTACTTC
v_call: TRBV6-5; clone_size: NA; d_call: NA; j_call: TRBJ2-2; cdr3_length: 13; cdr3_aa: CASSYRGTGELFF; cdr3_nt: TGTGCCAGCAGTTACCGGGGAACCGGGGAGCTGTTTTTT
v_call: TRBV6-6; clone_size: once; d_call: NA; j_call: TRBJ1-5; cdr3_length: 15; cdr3_aa: CASSYTRISNQPQHF; cdr3_nt: TGTGCCAGCAGTTACACCAGGATTAGCAATCAGCCCCAGCATTTT
v_call: TRBV19; clone_size: NA; d_call: TRBD2; j_call: TRBJ2-5; cdr3_length: 20; cdr3_aa: CASSSLLLLTSGLTQETQYF; cdr3_nt: TGTGCCAGTAGTTCGCTCCTCCTCCTCACTAGCGGGCTTACCCAAGAGACCCAGTACTTC
v_call: TRBV12-3/TRBV12-4; clone_size: NA; d_call: NA; j_call: TRBJ1-1; cdr3_length: 13; cdr3_aa: CASRRGGNTEAFF; cdr3_nt: TGTGCCAGCAGGAGAGGGGGGAACACTGAAGCTTTCTTT
v_call: TRBV28; clone_size: NA; d_call: TRBD1; j_call: TRBJ1-2; cdr3_length: 15; cdr3_aa: CASSSPPTGGGGYTF; cdr3_nt: TGTGCCAGCAGTTCGCCCCCGACAGGGGGCGGTGGCTACACCTTC
v_call: TRBV7-9; clone_size: NA; d_call: TRBD1; j_call: TRBJ1-2; cdr3_length: 14; cdr3_aa: CASSLLQGAGGYTF; cdr3_nt: TGTGCCAGCAGCTTATTACAGGGGGCGGGCGGCTACACCTTC
v_call: TRBV3-1/TRBV3-2; clone_size: once; d_call: NA; j_call: TRBJ1-1; cdr3_length: 13; cdr3_aa: CASSQTGETEAFF; cdr3_nt: TGTGCCAGCAGCCAAACCGGGGAGACTGAAGCTTTCTTT
v_call: TRBV29-1; clone_size: NA; d_call: NA; j_call: TRBJ2-3; cdr3_length: 13; cdr3_aa: CSVGAGSQDTQYF; cdr3_nt: TGCAGCGTTGGGGCAGGGTCGCAGGATACGCAGTATTTT
v_call: TRBV5-4; clone_size: once; d_call: TRBD2; j_call: TRBJ2-7; cdr3_length: 14; cdr3_aa: CASSHQREGTEQYF; cdr3_nt: TGTGCCAGCAGCCACCAGCGGGAGGGGACCGAGCAGTACTTC
v_call: TRBV19; clone_size: NA; d_call: TRBD1; j_call: TRBJ1-2; cdr3_length: 16; cdr3_aa: CASSINPQGTNYGYTF; cdr3_nt: TGTGCCAGTAGTATCAATCCACAGGGGACTAACTATGGCTACACCTTC
v_call: TRBV29-1; clone_size: NA; d_call: TRBD2; j_call: TRBJ2-7; cdr3_length: 16; cdr3_aa: CSVEMPSGRAGYEQYF; cdr3_nt: TGCAGCGTTGAGATGCCTAGCGGGAGGGCGGGCTACGAGCAGTACTTC
v_call: TRBV7-8; clone_size: NA; d_call: TRBD2; j_call: TRBJ2-7; cdr3_length: 15; cdr3_aa: CASSTGTSGFHEQYF; cdr3_nt: TGTGCCAGCAGCACCGGGACTAGTGGGTTCCACGAGCAGTACTTC
v_call: TRBV5-1; clone_size: once; d_call: TRBD2; j_call: TRBJ2-3; cdr3_length: 15; cdr3_aa: CASALTSGRGDTQYF; cdr3_nt: TGCGCCAGCGCCCTGACTAGCGGGAGGGGGGATACGCAGTATTTT
v_call: TRBV19; clone_size: NA; d_call: NA; j_call: TRBJ1-5; cdr3_length: 15; cdr3_aa: CASSPHPKGNQPQHF; cdr3_nt: TGTGCCAGTAGTCCGCACCCCAAGGGGAATCAGCCCCAGCATTTT